This record covers a single TCR beta chain. Its antigen remains unidentified. Germline assignment: CDR1 MNHEY and CDR2 SMNVEV (reference sequence). This CDR3 spans 15 amino acids. The J segment lost 2 bases and the V segment lost 6 bases, leaving 8 bases of the junction unmatched. The data originate from a study of T cell responses to AZD1222 COVID-19 vaccine. Profiling relied on immunoSEQ multiplex PCR, and the TCRdb table lists in-frame clones only, not all of them. This sample carries some 130,000 clones, 92% of them seen once, and the ten largest clones take more than 3%. Findings and limits, study-wide: The breadth and depth of Spike-specific TCRs increased once two AZD1222 doses had been given. Donors skewed white British and female; clonal diversity was possibly underestimated. Researchers took repertoire samples only after the peak T cell response had come.

Both about-4-week and about-12-week second-dose recipients were combined. The sequenced sample was peripheral blood, obtained 28 days after the second AZD1222 dose. The sequence derives from an adult who received the AZD1222 COVID-19 vaccine. V is TRBV27 and J is TRBJ1-2, with TRBD1 matching 8 bases. The DNA for the CDR3 is TGTGCCAGCAGGGCGGACAGGGAGGAAAACTATGGCTACACCTTC. This sequence encodes CASRADREENYGYTF.